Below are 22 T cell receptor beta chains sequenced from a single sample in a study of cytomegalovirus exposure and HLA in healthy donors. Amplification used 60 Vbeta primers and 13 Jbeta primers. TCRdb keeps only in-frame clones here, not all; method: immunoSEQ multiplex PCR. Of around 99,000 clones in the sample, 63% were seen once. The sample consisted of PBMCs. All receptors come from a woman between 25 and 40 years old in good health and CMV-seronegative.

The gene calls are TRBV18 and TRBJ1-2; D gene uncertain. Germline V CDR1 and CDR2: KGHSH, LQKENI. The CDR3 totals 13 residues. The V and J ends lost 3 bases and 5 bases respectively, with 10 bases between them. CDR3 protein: CASSPLGSYGYTF. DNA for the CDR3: TGTGCCAGCTCACCTCTAGGATCGTATGGCTACACCTTC. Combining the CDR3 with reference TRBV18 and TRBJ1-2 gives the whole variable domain NAGVMQNPRHLVRRRGQEARLRCSPMKGHSHVYWYRQLPEEGLKFMVYLQKENIIDESGMPKERFSAEFPKEGPSILRIQQVVRGDSAAYFCASSPLGSYGYTFGSGTRLTVV.

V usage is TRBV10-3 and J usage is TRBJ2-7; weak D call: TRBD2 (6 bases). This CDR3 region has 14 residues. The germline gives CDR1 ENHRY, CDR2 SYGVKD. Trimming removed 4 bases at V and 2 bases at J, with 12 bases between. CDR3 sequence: CAISGVEGPYEQYF. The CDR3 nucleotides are TGTGCCATCAGTGGCGTGGAGGGTCCCTACGAGCAGTACTTC.

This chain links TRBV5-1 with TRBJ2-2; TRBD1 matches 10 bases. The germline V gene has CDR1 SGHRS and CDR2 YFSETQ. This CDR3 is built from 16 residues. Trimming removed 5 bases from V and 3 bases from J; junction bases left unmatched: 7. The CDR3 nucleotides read TGCGCCAGCAGTGAGGGACAGGGGAGTCACACCGGGGAGCTGTTTTTT. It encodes CASSEGQGSHTGELFF.

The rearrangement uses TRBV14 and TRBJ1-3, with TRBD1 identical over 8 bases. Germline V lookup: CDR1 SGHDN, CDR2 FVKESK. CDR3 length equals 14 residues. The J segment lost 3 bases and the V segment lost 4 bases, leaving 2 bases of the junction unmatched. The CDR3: CASSPQGVGNTIYF. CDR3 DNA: TGTGCCAGCAGCCCACAGGGGGTTGGAAACACCATATATTTT.

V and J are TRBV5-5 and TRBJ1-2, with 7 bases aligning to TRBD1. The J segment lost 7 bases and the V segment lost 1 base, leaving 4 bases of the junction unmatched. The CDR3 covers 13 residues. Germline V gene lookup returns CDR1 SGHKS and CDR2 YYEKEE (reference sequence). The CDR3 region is CASSLKGAGGYTF. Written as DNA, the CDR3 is TGTGCCAGCAGCTTGAAGGGGGCGGGTGGCTACACCTTC.

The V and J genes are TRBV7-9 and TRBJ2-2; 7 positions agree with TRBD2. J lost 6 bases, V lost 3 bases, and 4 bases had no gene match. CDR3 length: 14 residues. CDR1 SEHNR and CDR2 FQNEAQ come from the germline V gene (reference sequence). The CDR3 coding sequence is TGTGCCAGCAGCTTGGGCGGGAGCCCCGGGGAGCTGTTTTTT. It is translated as CASSLGGSPGELFF.

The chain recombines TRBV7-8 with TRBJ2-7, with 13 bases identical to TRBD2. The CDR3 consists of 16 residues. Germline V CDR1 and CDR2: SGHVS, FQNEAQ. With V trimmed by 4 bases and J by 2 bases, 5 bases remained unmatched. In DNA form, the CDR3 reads TGTGCCAGCAGCTCAGGGACTAGCGGGAACCCCTACGAGCAGTACTTC. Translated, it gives CASSSGTSGNPYEQYF. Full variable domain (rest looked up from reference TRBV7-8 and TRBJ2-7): GAGVSQSPRYKVAKRGQDVALRCDPISGHVSLFWYQQALGQGPEFLTYFQNEAQLDKSGLPSDRFFAERPEGSVSTLKIQRTQQEDSAVYLCASSSGTSGNPYEQYFGPGTRLTVT.

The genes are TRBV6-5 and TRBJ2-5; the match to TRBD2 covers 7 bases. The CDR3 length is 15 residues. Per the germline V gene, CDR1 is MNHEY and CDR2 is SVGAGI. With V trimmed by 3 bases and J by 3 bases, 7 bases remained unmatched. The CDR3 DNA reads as TGTGCCAGCAGTTATCGCGGCGGGAGAGAAGAGACCCAGTACTTC. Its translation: CASSYRGGREETQYF.

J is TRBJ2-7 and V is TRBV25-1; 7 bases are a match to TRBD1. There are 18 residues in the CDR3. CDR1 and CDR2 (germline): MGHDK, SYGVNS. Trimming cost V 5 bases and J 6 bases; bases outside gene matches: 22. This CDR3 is CASSTTRTGRTAPREQYF. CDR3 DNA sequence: TGTGCCAGCAGTACCACCCGGACAGGACGAACGGCCCCTCGCGAGCAGTACTTC.

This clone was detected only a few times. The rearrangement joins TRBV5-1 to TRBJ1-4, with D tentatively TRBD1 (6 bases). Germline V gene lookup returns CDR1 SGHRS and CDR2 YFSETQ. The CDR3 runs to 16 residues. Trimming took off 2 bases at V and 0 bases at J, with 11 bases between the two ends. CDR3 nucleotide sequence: TGCGCCAGCAGCTTAAGGACAGTTGCAACTAATGAAAAACTGTTTTTT. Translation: CASSLRTVATNEKLFF.

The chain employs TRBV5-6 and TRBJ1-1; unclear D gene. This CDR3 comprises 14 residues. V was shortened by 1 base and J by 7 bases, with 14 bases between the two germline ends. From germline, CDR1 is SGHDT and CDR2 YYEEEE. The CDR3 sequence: CASSLSGLTVEAFF. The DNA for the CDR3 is TGTGCCAGCAGCTTGTCTGGACTAACGGTTGAAGCTTTCTTT. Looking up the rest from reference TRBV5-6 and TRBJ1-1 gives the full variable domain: DAGVTQSPTHLIKTRGQQVTLRCSPKSGHDTVSWYQQALGQGPQFIFQYYEEEERQRGNFPDRFSGHQFPNYSSELNVNALLLGDSALYLCASSLSGLTVEAFFGQGTRLTVV.

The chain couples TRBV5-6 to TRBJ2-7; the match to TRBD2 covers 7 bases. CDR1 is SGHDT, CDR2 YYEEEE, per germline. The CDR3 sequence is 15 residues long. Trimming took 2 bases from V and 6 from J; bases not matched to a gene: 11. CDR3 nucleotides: TGTGCCAGCAGCTTCCGGACGGGGGGTAAGACCGAGCAGTACTTC. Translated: CASSFRTGGKTEQYF. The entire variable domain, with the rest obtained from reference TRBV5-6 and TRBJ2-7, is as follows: DAGVTQSPTHLIKTRGQQVTLRCSPKSGHDTVSWYQQALGQGPQFIFQYYEEEERQRGNFPDRFSGHQFPNYSSELNVNALLLGDSALYLCASSFRTGGKTEQYFGPGTRLTVT.

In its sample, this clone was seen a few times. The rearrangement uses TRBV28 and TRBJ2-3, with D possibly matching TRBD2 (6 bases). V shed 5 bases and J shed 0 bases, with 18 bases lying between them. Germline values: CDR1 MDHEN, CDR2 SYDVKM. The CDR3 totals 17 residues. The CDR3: CASSPMGEVPSTDTQYF. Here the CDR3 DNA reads TGTGCCAGCAGTCCAATGGGGGAGGTCCCTAGCACAGATACGCAGTATTTT.

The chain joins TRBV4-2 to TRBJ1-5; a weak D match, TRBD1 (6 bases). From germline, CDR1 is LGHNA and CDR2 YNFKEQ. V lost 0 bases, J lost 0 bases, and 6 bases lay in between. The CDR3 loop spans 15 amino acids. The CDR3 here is CASSQDRGSNQPQHF. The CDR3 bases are TGTGCCAGCAGCCAAGACAGGGGTAGCAATCAGCCCCAGCATTTT.

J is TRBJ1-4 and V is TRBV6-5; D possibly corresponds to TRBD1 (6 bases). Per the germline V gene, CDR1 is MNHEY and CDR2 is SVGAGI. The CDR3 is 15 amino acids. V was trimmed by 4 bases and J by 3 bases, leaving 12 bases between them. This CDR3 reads CASSWQGRPNEKLFF. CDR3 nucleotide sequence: TGTGCCAGCAGTTGGCAGGGGCGGCCTAATGAAAAACTGTTTTTT.

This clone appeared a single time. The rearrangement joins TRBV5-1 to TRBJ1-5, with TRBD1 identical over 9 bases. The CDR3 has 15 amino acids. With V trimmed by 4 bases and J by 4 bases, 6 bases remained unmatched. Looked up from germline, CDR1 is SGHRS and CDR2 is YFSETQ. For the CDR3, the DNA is TGCGCCAGCAGCCCGGACAGGGGATTTAATCAGCCCCAGCATTTT. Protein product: CASSPDRGFNQPQHF.

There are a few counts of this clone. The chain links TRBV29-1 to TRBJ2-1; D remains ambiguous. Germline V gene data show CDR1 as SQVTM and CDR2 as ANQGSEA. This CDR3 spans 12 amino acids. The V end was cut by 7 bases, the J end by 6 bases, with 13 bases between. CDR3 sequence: CSDLVFGNEQFF. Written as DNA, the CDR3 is TGCAGCGACTTAGTCTTCGGCAATGAGCAGTTCTTC.

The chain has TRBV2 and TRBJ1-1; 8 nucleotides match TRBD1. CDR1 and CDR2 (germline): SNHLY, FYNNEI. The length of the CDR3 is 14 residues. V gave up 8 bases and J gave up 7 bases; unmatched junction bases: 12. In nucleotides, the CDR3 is TGTGCCAGCCGCCGGACAGGGCAATCCCTTGAAGCTTTCTTT. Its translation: CASRRTGQSLEAFF.

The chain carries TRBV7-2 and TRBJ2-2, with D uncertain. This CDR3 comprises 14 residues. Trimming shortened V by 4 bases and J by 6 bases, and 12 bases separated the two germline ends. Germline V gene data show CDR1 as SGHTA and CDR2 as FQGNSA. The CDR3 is CASSSRVVAGELFF. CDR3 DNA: TGTGCCAGCAGCTCCCGGGTCGTGGCCGGGGAGCTGTTTTTT.

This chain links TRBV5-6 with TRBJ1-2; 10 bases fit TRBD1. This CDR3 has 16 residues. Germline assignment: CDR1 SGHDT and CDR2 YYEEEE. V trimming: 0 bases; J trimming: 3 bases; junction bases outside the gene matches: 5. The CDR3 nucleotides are TGTGCCAGCAGCTTGGTGGGGGACAGGGGAGACTATGGCTACACCTTC. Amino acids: CASSLVGDRGDYGYTF.

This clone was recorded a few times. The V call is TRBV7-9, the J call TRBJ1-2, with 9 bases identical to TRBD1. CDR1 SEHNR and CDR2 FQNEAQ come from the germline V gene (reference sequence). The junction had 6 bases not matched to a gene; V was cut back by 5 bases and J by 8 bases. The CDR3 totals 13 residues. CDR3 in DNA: TGTGCCAGCAGCACAGGGGGCAAAATAGGCTACACCTTC. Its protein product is CASSTGGKIGYTF.

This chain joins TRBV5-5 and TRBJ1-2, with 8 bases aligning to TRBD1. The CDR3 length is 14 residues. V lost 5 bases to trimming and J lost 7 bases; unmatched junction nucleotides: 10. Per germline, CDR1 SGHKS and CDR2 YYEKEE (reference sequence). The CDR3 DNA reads TGTGCCAGCAGAAACACAGGGGGATCTGGTGGCTACACCTTC. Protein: CASRNTGGSGGYTF.